Described below is a single T cell receptor (beta chain) sequence and its context. The method was immunoSEQ multiplex PCR; TCRdb's version includes in-frame clones alone and lacks a portion of them. The data show about 47,000 clones, about four fifths seen once. Those enrolled in Seattle joined during active infection and were followed longitudinally afterward. Germline V gives CDR1 LGHDT, CDR2 YNNKEL (reference sequence). V lost 4 bases and J 3 bases, leaving 14 bases between the germline ends. CDR3 length: 15 amino acids. The data were taken from a study of blood T cell repertoires in COVID-19. The chain recombines TRBV3-1 (or the pseudogene TRBV3-2) with TRBJ2-3, with D maybe TRBD2 (6 bases). This TCR was sampled from a woman of 80 years or more with COVID-19, enrolled during active disease. The sample was peripheral blood. This CDR3 reads CASSRGGAGTDTQYF. DNA of the CDR3: TGTGCCAGCAGCCGGGGCGGGGCGGGTACAGATACGCAGTATTTT.